This entry features one T cell receptor beta chain sequence. Antigen: not known. This record comes from a study of T cells after yellow fever vaccination. V was clipped by 5 bases and J by 4 bases, with 5 bases between them. The CDR3 has 12 residues. Germline lookup yields CDR1 SGHTA and CDR2 FQGNSA. Study observations and caveats: A weaker but faster secondary response was observed, peaking on day 5 versus 15. Most clones from primary vaccination resurfaced after the booster (around 97% CD4, around 90% CD8). The appearance of a small share of clonotypes in both CD4 and CD8 compartments was observed.

It was through 5'RACE template switching that TCR cDNA was made, with a universal primer site and UMIs added. TCRdb independently ran MiXCR on the 5' RACE reads; one entry per CDR3 protein. The data contain hundreds of thousands of distinct CDR3 sequences, 13% of them singletons. This specimen was PBMCs, taken on the day of the yellow fever booster vaccination. The source is a man younger than 45 who received the YFV17D yellow fever vaccine. The chain links TRBV7-2 to TRBJ1-4; no firm D call. CDR3 sequence reads: CASSVRNEKLFF. The CDR3 DNA is TGTGCCAGCAGCGTCCGTAATGAAAAACTGTTTTTT.